One and the same sample provided the 17 T cell receptor beta chains below, sequenced in a study of T cells in women clearing cervical HPV infection. The method was immunoSEQ multiplex PCR; TCRdb's version includes in-frame clones alone and lacks a portion of them. Seen in this sample are around 19,000 clones; the ten most common clones hold roughly 5%. The sequenced material came from blood buffy coat. These TCRs come from a woman aged 18 to 75 with a cervical HPV16 infection that either progressed to CIN3+ or cleared (not recorded which).

A remark on this clone: The read stops 3 residues short of the end of the CDR3; the missing end is completed from the germline J gene. This chain uses TRBV5-1 with TRBJ2-1, with D possibly being TRBD2 (6 bases). Germline V gives CDR1 SGHRS, CDR2 YFSETQ. The V gene lost 5 bases and the J gene lost 1 base, with 13 bases spanning the gap. The CDR3 has 15 amino acids. CDR3 DNA (partial): TGCGCCAGCAGGGGTGCGGGGACGTCCTACAATGAG. Its translation is CASRGAGTSYNE. The full CDR3 is CASRGAGTSYNEQFF.

With respect to this clone: The read gets to within 3 residues of the CDR3 end, and the germline J gene fills in the rest. The V gene is TRBV2, the J gene TRBJ2-1; unclear D gene. The CDR3 runs 10 residues. Trimming took 7 bases from V and 8 from J, leaving 6 bases between them. Germline V gene data show CDR1 as SNHLY and CDR2 as FYNNEI. The chain's CDR3 is CASTADEQFF. CDR3 DNA, as far as it was read: TGTGCCAGCACTGCGGATGAG.

For this clone: The CDR3 end lies 3 residues beyond the end of the read and is filled in from the germline J gene. V gene TRBV19 combines with J gene TRBJ2-3; 7 nucleotides align to TRBD2. The CDR3 consists of 15 residues. The V gene's germline CDR1 is LNHDA and CDR2 SQIVND (reference sequence). V was pared by 4 bases and J by 4 bases, with 8 bases of the junction left unmatched. CDR3 in amino acids: CASSTGGGKADTQYF. CDR3 bases read: TGTGCCAGTAGTACCGGCGGGGGAAAAGCAGATACG.

In the case of this clone: At one end the junction does not follow the germline gene, possibly because of a read error. From the germline J gene comes the end of the CDR3, since the read stops 3 residues before it. The chain employs TRBV4-2 and TRBJ1-6; D unresolved. Germline V gene sequence: CDR1 LGHNA, CDR2 YNFKEQ. The CDR3 extends over 14 amino acids. The part of the CDR3 DNA that was read is TGCGCCAGCAGCCAAGAAACGGGGAATTCACCC. It specifies CASSQETGNSP. The entire CDR3 sequence reads CASSQETGNSPLHF.

With regard to this clone: The read is 3 residues too short to cover the CDR3 end, so that end is filled in from the germline J gene. This chain joins TRBV6-1 and TRBJ1-3; a weak D match, TRBD1 (5 bases). Germline CDR1 and CDR2: MNHNS and SASEGT. The CDR3 spans 16 residues. The V and J ends lost 3 bases and 0 bases respectively, with 12 bases between them. The CDR3 protein is CASSEARGYSGNTIYF. The DNA read from the CDR3 is TGTGCCAGCAGTGAGGCTAGGGGCTACTCTGGAAACACC.

Comment on this clone: Read data end 3 residues before the CDR3 end; the end is taken from the germline J gene. The chain has TRBV12-3 or TRBV12-4 and TRBJ2-4; 8 bases are a match to TRBD2. The length of the CDR3 is 14 residues. With 3 bases clipped from V and 6 bases from J, the junction kept 4 bases outside the gene matches. The CDR3 protein is CASSFSAGGNIQYF. Partial CDR3 DNA: TGTGCCAGCAGTTTTTCTGCGGGGGGAAACATT.

Turning to this clone: The read terminates 3 residues before the CDR3 end, so the remaining end is supplied by the germline J gene. This chain links TRBV3-1 (or the pseudogene TRBV3-2) with TRBJ2-7; TRBD1 might be the D (7 bases). In germline, CDR1 is LGHDT, CDR2 YNNKEL (reference sequence). V was pared by 7 bases and J by 0 bases, with 25 bases between. CDR3 length: 18 amino acids. The sequenced part of the CDR3 DNA is TGTGCCAGCATGCCCTCCGGTGGACAGGCGGGGCTCTCCTACGAG. Translated, it gives CASMPSGGQAGLSYE. The full CDR3 sequence reads CASMPSGGQAGLSYEQYF.

On this clone itself: The read comes to an end 3 residues before the CDR3 does, leaving the germline J gene to fill in the end. The rearrangement uses TRBV6-1 and TRBJ2-2; tentative D call: TRBD1 (5 bases). This CDR3 spans 14 amino acids. Germline V gene lookup returns CDR1 MNHNS and CDR2 SASEGT. CDR3 bases read: TGTGCCAGCAGTGGGAACTCTGGGGCCAACGTG. Protein product: CASSGNSGANV. The full-length CDR3 reads as CASSGNSGANVLFF.

The sequenced part of the CDR3 DNA is TGCGCCAGTAGGGGGACTGAA. Translation gives CASRGTE. The full CDR3 protein reads CASRGTEAFF. The rearrangement links TRBV23-1 to TRBJ1-1, with D maybe TRBD1 (6 bases). From the germline J gene comes the end of the CDR3, since the read stops 3 residues before it. TRBV23-1 is placed among ORFs of uncertain function. V gave up 9 bases and J gave up 5 bases, with 7 bases separating them. The CDR3 spans 10 residues.

In the case of this clone: With the read ending 3 residues before the CDR3 end, the germline J gene is used to fill in that end. J is TRBJ2-4 and V is TRBV7-9; D remains unclear. Germline loops: CDR1 SEHNR, CDR2 FQNEAQ (reference sequence). CDR3 length: 13 amino acids. The sequenced part of the CDR3 DNA is TGTGCCAGCAGCTTAGAAGTGAACTATGGT. It translates to CASSLEVNYG. The full CDR3 is CASSLEVNYGQYF.

A remark on this clone: The read ends 3 residues early relative to the CDR3; the germline J gene fills the gap. J is TRBJ1-1 and V is TRBV2; D gene uncertain. Germline-derived CDR1 and CDR2 are SNHLY and FYNNEI. The ends were cut back, 0 bases at V and 5 bases at J, with 10 bases in the middle. CDR3 length: 14 amino acids. The sequenced part of the CDR3 DNA is TGTGCCAGCAGTGAAGCGGGAGGACTGACTGAA. Translation: CASSEAGGLTE. The whole CDR3 is CASSEAGGLTEAFF.

To note about this clone: The CDR3 is cut off 3 residues early in the read; its end comes from the germline J gene. This chain connects TRBV7-9 to TRBJ2-4; TRBD2 aligns across 7 bases. The V gene's germline CDR1 is SEHNR and CDR2 FQNEAQ (reference sequence). J was trimmed by 8 bases and V by 3 bases; bases with no gene match: 4. The CDR3 spans 13 residues. CDR3: CASSLGGEHIQYF. The part of the CDR3 DNA that was read is TGTGCCAGCAGCTTGGGGGGGGAGCACATT.

The part of the CDR3 DNA that was read is TGTGCCACGGCCGGGGGGGATACG. Its protein is CATAGGDT. The full CDR3 is CATAGGDTQYF. This sequence joins TRBV6-2 or TRBV6-3 and TRBJ2-3; TRBD2 aligns across 7 bases. The CDR3 end lies 3 residues beyond the end of the read and is filled in from the germline J gene. CDR3 length: 11 residues. The germline V gene has CDR1 MNHEY and CDR2 SVGEGT. The V and J ends lost 10 bases and 6 bases, in that order; junction bases with no gene match: 4.

In regard to this clone: The germline gene is not matched at one end of the junction; a read error may be the cause. Read coverage stops 3 residues before the CDR3 terminus; the germline J gene supplies the remainder. The sample holds other DNA sequences that translate to the same CDR3. The chain carries TRBV7-9 and TRBJ1-3, with TRBD1 as a possible D gene (5 bases). This CDR3 has 14 residues. Germline CDR1 reads SEHNR; CDR2 reads FQNEAQ (reference sequence). The CDR3: CASRGWGEVDTIYF. CDR3 DNA (partial): TGTGCCAGCAGGGGTTGGGGCGAGGTTGACACG.

On this clone: The read gets to within 3 residues of the CDR3 end, and the germline J gene fills in the rest. The V and J genes are TRBV20-1 and TRBJ2-3, with D maybe TRBD1 (5 bases). CDR1 is DFQATT and CDR2 is SNEGSKA in the germline V gene (reference sequence). This CDR3 spans 13 amino acids. The CDR3 protein is CSASSTVQETQYF. The sequenced part of the CDR3 DNA is TGCAGTGCTAGTTCGACAGTTCAAGAGACG.

A remark on this clone: Read coverage stops 3 residues before the CDR3 terminus; the germline J gene supplies the remainder. The chain joins TRBV7-3 to TRBJ2-3; a possible D gene is TRBD2 (6 bases). The CDR3 runs to 14 residues. From germline, CDR1 is SGHTA and CDR2 FQGTGA. V lost 3 bases, J lost 4 bases, and 11 bases lay in between. This CDR3 reads CASSLAGFPDTQYF. Partial CDR3 DNA: TGTGCCAGCAGCTTGGCGGGGTTCCCAGATACG.

A note on this clone: With the read ending 3 residues before the CDR3 end, the germline J gene is used to fill in that end. The V call is TRBV5-4, the J call TRBJ2-7; D is possibly TRBD1 (5 bases). Germline loops: CDR1 SGHNT, CDR2 YYREEE (reference sequence). The CDR3 extends over 15 amino acids. Trimming left V 0 bases short and J 5 bases short, with 15 bases between. Partial CDR3 DNA: TGTGCCAGCAGCTTGGAGGGGTCAGTTGTCCACGAG. It translates to CASSLEGSVVHE. The CDR3 in full is CASSLEGSVVHEQYF.